Below, 9 T cell receptor beta chains from the same sample are listed, as sequenced in a study of CD8+ T cells in alopecia areata. RNA was isolated and reverse transcribed to cDNA, the sequencing template. TCRdb's table, derived via immunoSEQ multiplex PCR, lists solely in-frame clones and lacks some. The table lists under 250,000 clones, roughly 57% of them singletons. The input for sequencing was CD4+ T cells sorted from blood, taken at week 0. The receptors derive from a human donor with alopecia areata.

V is TRBV6-5 and J is TRBJ1-2; 7 positions match TRBD1. Germline assignment: CDR1 MNHEY and CDR2 SVGAGI. The V gene end was trimmed by 6 bases and the J gene end by 8 bases; junction bases not matched to a gene: 15. This CDR3 region has 15 residues. The CDR3, as DNA: TGTGCCAGCAGCCCTACAGGACAGGCCCAAAGAGGCTACACCTTC. Amino acids: CASSPTGQAQRGYTF.

J is TRBJ1-6 and V is TRBV30, with D maybe TRBD1 (5 bases). The V gene lost 0 bases and the J gene lost 8 bases, with 14 bases spanning the gap. CDR1 and CDR2 (germline): GTSNPN, SVGIG (reference sequence). This CDR3 region has 15 residues. The CDR3 loop is CAWSVGTLYDSPLHF. The CDR3 coding sequence is TGTGCCTGGAGTGTAGGGACTCTTTATGATTCACCCCTCCACTTT.

J is TRBJ2-2 and V is TRBV27; no clear D. CDR3 length: 16 amino acids. Germline assignment: CDR1 MNHEY and CDR2 SMNVEV (reference sequence). V was shortened by 2 bases and J by 6 bases, with 16 bases between the two germline ends. The CDR3 is CASSLVDIGRAGELFF. The CDR3 DNA reads as TGTGCCAGCAGTTTAGTTGACATTGGAAGAGCCGGGGAGCTGTTTTTT.

This rearrangement joins TRBV10-2 to TRBJ2-7; D gene uncertain. The CDR3 is 14 residues long. Germline values: CDR1 WSHSY, CDR2 SAAADI. The germline V and J ends were trimmed by 0 bases and 0 bases, with 6 bases remaining between them. This CDR3 is CASSESWISYEQYF. The CDR3 DNA reads TGCGCCAGCAGTGAGTCATGGATCTCCTACGAGCAGTACTTC.

The gene calls are TRBV29-1 and TRBJ2-3; no firm D call. CDR3 length: 12 amino acids. The V gene's germline CDR1 is SQVTM and CDR2 ANQGSEA. V was shortened by 7 bases and J by 5 bases, with 13 bases between the two germline ends. In nucleotides, the CDR3 is TGCAGCGGGGGTCGACCCCGAGATACGCAGTATTTT. It codes for CSGGRPRDTQYF.

V usage is TRBV5-1 and J usage is TRBJ2-7, with 9 bases identical to TRBD2. The V and J ends lost 2 bases and 0 bases, in that order; junction bases with no gene match: 3. Germline assignment: CDR1 SGHRS and CDR2 YFSETQ. The CDR3 length is 15 residues. The DNA of the CDR3 is TGCGCCAGCAGCTTTACTAGCGGGCTCTCCTACGAGCAGTACTTC. Residues: CASSFTSGLSYEQYF.

The chain's CDR3 is CASSRTSGYTDTQYF. Written as DNA, the CDR3 is TGTGCCAGCAGCCGAACTAGCGGTTACACAGATACGCAGTATTTT. The chain couples TRBV4-2 to TRBJ2-3, with TRBD2 matching over 8 bases. This CDR3 comprises 15 residues. Trimming took 4 bases from V and 2 from J; bases not matched to a gene: 5. The V gene's germline CDR1 is LGHNA and CDR2 YNFKEQ.

The chain links TRBV6-1 to TRBJ1-1; D is uncertain. CDR1 and CDR2 (germline): MNHNS, SASEGT. V shed 5 bases and J shed 2 bases, with 12 bases lying between them. CDR3 length: 14 amino acids. The CDR3: CASSYRAGNTEAFF. The CDR3, as DNA: TGTGCCAGCAGTTATAGAGCGGGAAACACTGAAGCTTTCTTT.

V and J are TRBV6-5 and TRBJ2-1; TRBD1 aligns across 9 bases. The germline V gene has CDR1 MNHEY and CDR2 SVGAGI. The V and J ends lost 5 bases and 9 bases, in that order; junction bases with no gene match: 11. The CDR3 loop spans 15 amino acids. CDR3 region: CASSPRRQGGFEQFF. DNA for the CDR3: TGTGCCAGCAGTCCCCGGAGACAGGGGGGCTTTGAGCAGTTCTTC.